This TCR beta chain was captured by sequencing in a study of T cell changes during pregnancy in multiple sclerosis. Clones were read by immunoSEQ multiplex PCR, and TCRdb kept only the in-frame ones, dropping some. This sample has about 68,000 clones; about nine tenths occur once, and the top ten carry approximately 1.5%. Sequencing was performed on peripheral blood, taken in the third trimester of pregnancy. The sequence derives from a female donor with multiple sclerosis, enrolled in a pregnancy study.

The CDR3 nucleotides are TGTGCCAGCAGCTTGGCCGAGGACAGGGTGCAGATAAACTACAATGAGCAGTTCTTC. It codes for CASSLAEDRVQINYNEQFF. The rearrangement links TRBV5-4 to TRBJ2-1, with 8 bases aligning to TRBD1. V gave up 0 bases and J gave up 3 bases; unmatched junction bases: 14. CDR1 is SGHNT, CDR2 YYREEE, per germline (reference sequence). CDR3 length: 19 amino acids.